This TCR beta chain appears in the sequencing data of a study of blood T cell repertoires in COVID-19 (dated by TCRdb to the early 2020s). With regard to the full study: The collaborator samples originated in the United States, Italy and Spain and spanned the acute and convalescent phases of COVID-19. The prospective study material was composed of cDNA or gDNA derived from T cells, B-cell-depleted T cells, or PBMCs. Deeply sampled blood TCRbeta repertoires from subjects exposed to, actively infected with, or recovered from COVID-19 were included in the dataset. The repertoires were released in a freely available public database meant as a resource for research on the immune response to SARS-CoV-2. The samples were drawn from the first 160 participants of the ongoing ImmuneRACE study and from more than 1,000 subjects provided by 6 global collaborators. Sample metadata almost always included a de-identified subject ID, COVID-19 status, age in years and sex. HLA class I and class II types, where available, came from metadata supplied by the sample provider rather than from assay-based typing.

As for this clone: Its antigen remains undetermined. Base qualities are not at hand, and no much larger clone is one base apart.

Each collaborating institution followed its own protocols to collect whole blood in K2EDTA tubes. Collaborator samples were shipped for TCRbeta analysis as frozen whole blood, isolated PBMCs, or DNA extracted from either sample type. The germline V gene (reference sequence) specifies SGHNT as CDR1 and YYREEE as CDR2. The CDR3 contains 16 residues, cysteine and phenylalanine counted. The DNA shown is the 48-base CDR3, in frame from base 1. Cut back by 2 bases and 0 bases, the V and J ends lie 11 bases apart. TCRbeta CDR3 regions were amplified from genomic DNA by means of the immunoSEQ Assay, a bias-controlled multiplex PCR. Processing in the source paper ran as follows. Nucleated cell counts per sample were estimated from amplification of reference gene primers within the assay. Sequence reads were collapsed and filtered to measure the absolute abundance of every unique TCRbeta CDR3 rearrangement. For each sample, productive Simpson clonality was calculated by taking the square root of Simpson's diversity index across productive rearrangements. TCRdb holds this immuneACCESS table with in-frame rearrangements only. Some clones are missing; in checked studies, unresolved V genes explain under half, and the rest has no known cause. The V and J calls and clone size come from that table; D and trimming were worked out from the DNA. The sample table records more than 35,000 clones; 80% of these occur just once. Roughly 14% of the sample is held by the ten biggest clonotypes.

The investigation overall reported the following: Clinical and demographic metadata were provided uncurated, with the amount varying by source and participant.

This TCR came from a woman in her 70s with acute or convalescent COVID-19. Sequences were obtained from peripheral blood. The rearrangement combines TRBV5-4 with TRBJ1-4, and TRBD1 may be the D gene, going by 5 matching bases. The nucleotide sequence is TGTGCCAGCAGCTTCGACAGAAGTGCAACTAATGAAAAACTGTTTTTT. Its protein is CASSFDRSATNEKLFF.